The source of this TCR beta chain is a study of CD8 T cells in ankylosing spondylitis. This clonotype was counted between two and nine times. Its antigen is currently unknown. Trimming cost V 3 bases and J 2 bases, with 16 bases left between them. From germline, CDR1 is KGHSH and CDR2 LQKENI. This CDR3 region has 16 residues. Study observations and caveats: Blood of patients with ankylosing spondylitis appeared to be characterized by a TCR beta motif of several highly homologous variants.

TCRdb processed the 5' RACE reads anew with MiXCR; each CDR3 protein has one entry. The sample comprises around 540,000 distinct CDR3 sequences, about 12% of which are singletons, and 6.8% rests with the top ten. This sequence joins TRBV18 and TRBJ2-5, with a possible D match to TRBD1 (5 bases). Sequenced sample: blood, either unsorted or a sorted T cell fraction (not recorded which). The clonotype originates from a male donor with ankylosing spondylitis. This chain's CDR3 is CASSPRQSSIQETQYF. In nucleotides, the CDR3 is TGTGCCAGCTCACCCCGACAGTCATCCATACAAGAGACCCAGTACTTC.